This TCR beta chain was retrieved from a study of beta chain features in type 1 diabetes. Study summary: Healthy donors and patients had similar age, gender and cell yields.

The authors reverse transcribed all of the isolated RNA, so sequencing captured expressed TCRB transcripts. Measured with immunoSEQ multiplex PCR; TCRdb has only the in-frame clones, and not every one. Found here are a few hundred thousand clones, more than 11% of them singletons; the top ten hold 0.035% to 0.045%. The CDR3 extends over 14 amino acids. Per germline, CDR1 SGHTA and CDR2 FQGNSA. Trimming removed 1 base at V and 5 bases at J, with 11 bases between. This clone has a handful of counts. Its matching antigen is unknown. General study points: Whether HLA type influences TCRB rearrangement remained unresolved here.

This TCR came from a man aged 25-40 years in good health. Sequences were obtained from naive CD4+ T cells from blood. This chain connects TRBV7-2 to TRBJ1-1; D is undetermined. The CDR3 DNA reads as TGTGCCAGCAGCTTAGATGGGGTGGGGACTGAAGCTTTCTTT. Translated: CASSLDGVGTEAFF.